The 17 T cell receptor beta chains below were found in one sample sequenced in a study of T-cell reconstitution after alpha-beta-depleted transplantation in children. As it was prepared, the TCRbeta library received unique molecular identifiers. TCRdb re-derived calls from the PCR reads in MiXCR, one entry per CDR3 protein. Among about 500,000 distinct CDR3 sequences, over 25% were seen once, and the ten largest hold around 2.4%. This specimen was PBMCs from the stem cell graft donor, taken from the stem cell graft. The source of these receptors is a human donor who donated a stem cell graft to a child with aplastic anemia.

This clonotype was recorded at least ten times. This chain joins TRBV5-1 and TRBJ2-2; D is unresolved. Germline V lookup: CDR1 SGHRS, CDR2 YFSETQ. Trimming left V 4 bases short and J 6 bases short, with 7 bases between. This CDR3 has 12 residues. In DNA form, the CDR3 reads TGCGCCAGCAGCCAATTTGCCGGGGAGCTGTTTTTT. Translating it yields CASSQFAGELFF.

This clonotype was found a few times. This chain uses TRBV6-2 or TRBV6-3 with TRBJ2-1; TRBD2 is a possible D gene (6 bases). CDR3 size: 15 residues. V was cut by 3 bases and J by 0 bases, with 9 bases left in between. Germline V CDR1 and CDR2: MNHEY, SVGEGT. CDR3 nucleotide sequence: TGTGCCAGCAGTTATGCGGGAAGCTCCTACAATGAGCAGTTCTTC. This gives the protein CASSYAGSSYNEQFF.

This clonotype was counted ten times or more. V is TRBV12-3 or TRBV12-4 and J is TRBJ2-1; D possibly uses TRBD1 or TRBD2 (5 bases each). Trimming stripped 7 bases from V and 9 bases from J, with 19 bases between. This CDR3 spans 14 amino acids. The CDR3 sequence: CASNLRGDVGEQFF. The CDR3 nucleotides are TGTGCCAGCAACTTGCGTGGGGACGTTGGTGAGCAGTTCTTC.

CDR3 residues: CASSLEVEYEQFF. The CDR3 DNA reads TGTGCCAGCAGCTTAGAAGTGGAGTATGAGCAGTTCTTC. The chain joins TRBV7-8 to TRBJ2-1; no firm D call. The V gene lost 1 base and the J gene lost 8 bases, with 9 bases spanning the gap. Germline CDR1 and CDR2: SGHVS and FQNEAQ. The length of the CDR3 is 13 residues.

The chain has TRBV29-1 and TRBJ2-1; possible D gene TRBD2, 6 bases. The CDR3 runs to 13 residues. Trimming left V 4 bases short and J 1 base short, with 8 bases between. Germline lookup yields CDR1 SQVTM and CDR2 ANQGSEA. CDR3 sequence: CSVVAVSYNEQFF. DNA of the CDR3: TGCAGCGTTGTAGCGGTATCCTACAATGAGCAGTTCTTC.

In its sample, this clonotype was seen a few times. The chain has TRBV4-2 and TRBJ2-2, with 9 bases that match TRBD2. J gave up 2 bases and V 5 bases, and 6 bases lay outside the gene matches. CDR3 size: 16 residues. Per the germline V gene, CDR1 is LGHNA and CDR2 is YNFKEQ. The CDR3 sequence is CASSTLGTSNTGELFF. CDR3 coding DNA: TGTGCCAGCAGCACCCTCGGGACTAGCAACACCGGGGAGCTGTTTTTT.

V gene TRBV9 combines with J gene TRBJ2-2, with 7 bases lining up with TRBD2. Germline V gene sequence: CDR1 SGDLS, CDR2 YYNGEE. There are 17 residues in the CDR3. After removal of 3 bases from V and 6 bases from J, the junction contained 14 bases not matched to a gene. The CDR3 loop reads CASSGRSGRESPGELFF. In DNA form, the CDR3 reads TGTGCCAGCAGCGGCCGGTCTGGGCGGGAGAGTCCCGGGGAGCTGTTTTTT.

This clonotype was recorded a few times. This chain connects TRBV10-2 to TRBJ1-1; weak D call: TRBD1 (6 bases). The ends were cut back, 0 bases at V and 4 bases at J, with 12 bases in the middle. From germline, CDR1 is WSHSY and CDR2 SAAADI. This CDR3 has 15 residues. This CDR3 is CASSESGGRVTEAFF. As DNA, the CDR3 is TGCGCCAGCAGTGAGTCCGGGGGGCGGGTCACTGAAGCTTTCTTT.

The chain is built from TRBV9 and TRBJ1-6; 7 positions match TRBD1. There are 16 residues in the CDR3. J gave up 6 bases and V 4 bases, and 10 bases lay outside the gene matches. Germline V CDR1 and CDR2: SGDLS, YYNGEE. CDR3 region: CASSPQGGLGNSPLHF. CDR3 DNA sequence: TGTGCCAGCAGCCCTCAGGGGGGGCTGGGTAATTCACCCCTCCACTTT.

In its sample, this clonotype was seen a few times. The chain employs TRBV5-1 and TRBJ2-3; 7 bases are a match to TRBD2. CDR1 and CDR2 from the germline V gene are SGHRS and YFSETQ. The CDR3 loop spans 16 amino acids. V shed 3 bases and J 1 base; nucleotides not matched to a gene: 8. CDR3 in amino acids: CASSYELAAGTDTQYF. The CDR3 region has the DNA TGCGCCAGCAGCTACGAGCTAGCGGCGGGCACAGATACGCAGTATTTT. The full variable domain, its missing parts supplied by reference TRBV5-1 and TRBJ2-3, is KAGVTQTPRYLIKTRGQQVTLSCSPISGHRSVSWYQQTPGQGLQFLFEYFSETQRNKGNFPGRFSGRQFSNSRSEMNVSTLELGDSALYLCASSYELAAGTDTQYFGPGTRLTVL.

This chain links TRBV20-1 with TRBJ2-3, with D unclear. The CDR3 runs to 13 residues. V lost 2 bases and J lost 4, with 10 bases in between. Germline values: CDR1 DFQATT, CDR2 SNEGSKA (reference sequence). CDR3 protein: CSARFPGADTQYF. Written as DNA, the CDR3 is TGCAGTGCTAGATTTCCTGGAGCAGATACGCAGTATTTT.

The rearrangement links TRBV30 to TRBJ2-3; D possibly corresponds to TRBD2 (6 bases). The germline V gene encodes CDR1 GTSNPN and CDR2 SVGIG (reference sequence). The V end lost 1 base, the J end lost 0 bases, and 11 bases lay between the germline ends. CDR3 size: 15 residues. The CDR3 DNA sequence: TGTGCCTGGAGTGGTAGCGGCGCTAGCACAGATACGCAGTATTTT. Translated, it gives CAWSGSGASTDTQYF.

This clonotype was seen repeatedly, ten times or more. V gene TRBV12-3 or TRBV12-4 combines with J gene TRBJ2-1, with TRBD2 identical over 7 bases. There are 15 residues in the CDR3. J lost 7 bases, V lost 6 bases, and 12 bases had no gene match. CDR3 in amino acids: CASSPRRERGNEQFF. CDR3 in DNA: TGTGCCAGCAGCCCCCGGCGGGAGCGAGGAAATGAGCAGTTCTTC.

The table lists this clonotype with a few counts. The chain recombines TRBV4-3 with TRBJ2-5, with D possibly called TRBD1 or TRBD2 (5 bases each). The CDR3 extends over 14 amino acids. Trimming left V 4 bases short and J 4 bases short, with 13 bases between. Germline V gene lookup returns CDR1 LGHNA and CDR2 YSLEER. DNA of the CDR3: TGCGCCAGCAGCCCCCGAGGGGCAGGAGAGACCCAGTACTTC. Protein product: CASSPRGAGETQYF.

This chain links TRBV7-8 with TRBJ2-7, with D possibly matching TRBD1 (6 bases). The CDR3 has 13 amino acids. Trimming shortened V by 6 bases and J by 7 bases, and 16 bases separated the two germline ends. The germline V gene has CDR1 SGHVS and CDR2 FQNEAQ. The CDR3 spells CASSIRGQGEQYV. CDR3 DNA sequence: TGTGCCAGCAGTATCAGGGGTCAAGGGGAGCAGTACGTC.

This clonotype was observed a few times. This chain joins TRBV12-3 or TRBV12-4 and TRBJ2-3; 7 positions match TRBD1. The V segment lost 7 bases and the J segment 0 bases; nucleotides outside the gene matches: 7. This CDR3 spans 15 amino acids. For the CDR3, the DNA is TGTGCCAGCACAGGACAGGCGACAAGCACAGATACGCAGTATTTT. Amino acids: CASTGQATSTDTQYF.

The chain couples TRBV29-1 to TRBJ2-2, with 10 bases aligning to TRBD1. This CDR3 is 15 amino acids long. In germline, CDR1 is SQVTM, CDR2 ANQGSEA. The ends lost 1 base at V and 5 bases at J; junction bases unmatched: 4. CDR3 amino acids: CSVEAGQGKTGELFF. The DNA for the CDR3 is TGCAGCGTTGAAGCGGGACAGGGGAAAACCGGGGAGCTGTTTTTT.